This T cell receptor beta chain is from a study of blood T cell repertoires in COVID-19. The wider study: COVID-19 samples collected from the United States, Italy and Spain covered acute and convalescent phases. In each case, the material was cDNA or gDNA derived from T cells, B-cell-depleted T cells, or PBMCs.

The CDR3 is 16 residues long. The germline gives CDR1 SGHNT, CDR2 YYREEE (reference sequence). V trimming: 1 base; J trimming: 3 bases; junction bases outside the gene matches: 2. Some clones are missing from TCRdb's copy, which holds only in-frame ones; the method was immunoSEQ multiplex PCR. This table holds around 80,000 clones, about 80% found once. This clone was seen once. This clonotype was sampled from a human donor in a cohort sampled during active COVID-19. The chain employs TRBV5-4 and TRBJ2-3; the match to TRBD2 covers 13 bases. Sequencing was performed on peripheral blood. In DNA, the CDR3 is TGTGCCAGCAGCTTGAGACTAGCGGGGGGAACAGATACGCAGTATTTT. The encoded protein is CASSLRLAGGTDTQYF.